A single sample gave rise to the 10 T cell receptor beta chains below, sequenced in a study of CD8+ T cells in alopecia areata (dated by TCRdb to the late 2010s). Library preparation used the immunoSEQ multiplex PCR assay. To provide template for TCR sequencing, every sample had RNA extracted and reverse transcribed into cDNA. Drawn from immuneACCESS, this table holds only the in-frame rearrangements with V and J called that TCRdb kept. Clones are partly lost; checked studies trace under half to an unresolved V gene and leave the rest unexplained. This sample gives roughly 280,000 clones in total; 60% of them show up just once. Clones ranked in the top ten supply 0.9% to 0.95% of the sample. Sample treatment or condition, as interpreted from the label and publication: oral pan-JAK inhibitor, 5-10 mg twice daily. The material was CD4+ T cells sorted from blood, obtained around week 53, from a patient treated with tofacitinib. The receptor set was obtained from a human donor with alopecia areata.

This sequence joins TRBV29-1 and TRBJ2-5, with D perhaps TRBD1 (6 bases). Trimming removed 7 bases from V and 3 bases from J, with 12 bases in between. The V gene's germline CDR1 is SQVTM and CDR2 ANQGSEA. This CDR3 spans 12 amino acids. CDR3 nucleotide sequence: TGCAGCGCGTACCGGACAGAAGAGACCCAGTACTTC. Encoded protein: CSAYRTEETQYF.

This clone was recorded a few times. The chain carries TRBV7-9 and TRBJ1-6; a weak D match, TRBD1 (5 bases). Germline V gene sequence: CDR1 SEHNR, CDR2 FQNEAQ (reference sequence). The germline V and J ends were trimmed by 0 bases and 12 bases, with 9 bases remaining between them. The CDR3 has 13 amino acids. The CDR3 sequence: CASSLAQGLPLHF. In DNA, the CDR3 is TGTGCCAGCAGCTTAGCTCAGGGCTTACCCCTCCACTTT.

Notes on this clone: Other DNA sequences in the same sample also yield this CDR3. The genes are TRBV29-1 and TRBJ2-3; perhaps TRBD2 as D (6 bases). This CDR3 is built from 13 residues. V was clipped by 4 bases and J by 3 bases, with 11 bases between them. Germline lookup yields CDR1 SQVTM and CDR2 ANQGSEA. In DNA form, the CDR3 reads TGCAGCGTTGTGCGGGACTCAACAGATACGCAGTATTTT. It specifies CSVVRDSTDTQYF.

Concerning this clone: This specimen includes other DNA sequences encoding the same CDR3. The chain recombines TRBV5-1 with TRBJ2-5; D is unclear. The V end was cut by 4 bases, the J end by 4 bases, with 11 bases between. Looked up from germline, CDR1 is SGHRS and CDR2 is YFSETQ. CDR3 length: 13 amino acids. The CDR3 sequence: CASSLPGGETQYF. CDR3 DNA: TGCGCCAGCAGCCTCCCGGGCGGAGAGACCCAGTACTTC.

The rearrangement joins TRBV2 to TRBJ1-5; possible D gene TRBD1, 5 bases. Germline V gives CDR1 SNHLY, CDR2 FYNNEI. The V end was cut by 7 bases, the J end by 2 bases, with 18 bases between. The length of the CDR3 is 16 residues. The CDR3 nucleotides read TGTGCCAGCAACACGGGAGGCATGGGGGGCAATCAGCCCCAGCATTTT. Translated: CASNTGGMGGNQPQHF.

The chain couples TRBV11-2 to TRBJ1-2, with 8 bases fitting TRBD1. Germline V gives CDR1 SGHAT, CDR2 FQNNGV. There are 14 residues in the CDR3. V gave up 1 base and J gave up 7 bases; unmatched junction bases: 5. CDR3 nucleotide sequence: TGTGCCAGCAGCTTAGGAAGGACAGGGAGTGGCTACACCTTC. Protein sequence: CASSLGRTGSGYTF.

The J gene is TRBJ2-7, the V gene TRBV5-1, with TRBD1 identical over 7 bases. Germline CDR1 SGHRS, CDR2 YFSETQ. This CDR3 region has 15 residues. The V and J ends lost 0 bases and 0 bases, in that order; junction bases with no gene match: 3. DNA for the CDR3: TGCGCCAGCAGCTTGGGGACAGGATTCTCCTACGAGCAGTACTTC. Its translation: CASSLGTGFSYEQYF.

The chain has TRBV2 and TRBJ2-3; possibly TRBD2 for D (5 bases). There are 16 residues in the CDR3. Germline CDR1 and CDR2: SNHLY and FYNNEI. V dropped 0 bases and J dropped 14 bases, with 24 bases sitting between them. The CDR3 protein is CASSEAPPGYRYVSYF. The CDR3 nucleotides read TGTGCCAGCAGTGAAGCTCCCCCGGGGTACAGATACGTTTCGTATTTT.

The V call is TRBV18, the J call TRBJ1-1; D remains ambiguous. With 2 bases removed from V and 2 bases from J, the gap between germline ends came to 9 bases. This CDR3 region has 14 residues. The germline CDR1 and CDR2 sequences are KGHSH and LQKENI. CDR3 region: CASSPEADNTEAFF. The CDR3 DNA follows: TGTGCCAGCTCACCAGAGGCTGACAACACTGAAGCTTTCTTT.

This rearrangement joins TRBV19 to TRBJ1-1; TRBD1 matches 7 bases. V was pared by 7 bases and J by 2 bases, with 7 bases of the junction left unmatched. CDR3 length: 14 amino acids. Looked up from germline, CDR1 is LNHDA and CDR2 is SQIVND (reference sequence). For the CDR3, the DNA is TGTGCCAGTATGGGGGACAGACACAACACTGAAGCTTTCTTT. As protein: CASMGDRHNTEAFF.